The clone carrying this T cell receptor (beta chain) was observed a few times. This sample stems from a study of regulatory T cells in long-lasting Graves disease. This CDR3 spans 17 amino acids. V lost 2 bases to trimming and J lost 8 bases; unmatched junction nucleotides: 14. The germline V gene has CDR1 MGHRA and CDR2 YSYEKL. Arm-PCR of CDR3 regions and iRepertoire HTBI primers were the basis on which TCR beta libraries were built. TCRdb reprocessed the multiplex PCR reads via MiXCR and lists one record per CDR3 protein. The data contain hundreds of thousands of distinct CDR3 sequences, roughly a sixth of them seen just once; the ten biggest clones take up more than 10%. Regarding time point: newly diagnosed GD, antithyroid drugs for less than 3 months. Following extraction of RNA from PBMCs, that RNA was used to make the TCR library. The sample was also reused in another study, on T cells in Graves' hyperthyroidism and ophthalmopathy. That publication notes: A lack of ophthalmopathy progression within 18 months defined stable Graves' hyperthyroidism.

This TCR was sampled from a young man with Graves disease. The material sequenced was peripheral blood mononuclear cells (PBMCs), taken at new diagnosis, from a patient treated with antithyroid drugs. This sequence joins TRBV4-1 and TRBJ1-2; 10 bases match TRBD1. CDR3 amino acids: CASSQRLTGGGSGGYTF. The CDR3 DNA reads TGCGCCAGCAGCCAACGCCTGACAGGGGGCGGATCGGGAGGCTACACCTTC.